A single sample is the source of the 27 T cell receptor beta chains below, sequenced in a study of blood T cell repertoires in COVID-19. The table came from immunoSEQ multiplex PCR; TCRdb's copy has only in-frame clones and leaves some out. The table records 190,000 or so clones, just under 90% of them present only once. Material for sequencing was peripheral blood. The source of these receptors is a woman aged 18-29 years who had recovered from COVID-19.

The chain employs TRBV5-5 and TRBJ2-7, with 10 bases fitting TRBD2. The germline gives CDR1 SGHKS, CDR2 YYEKEE (reference sequence). The CDR3 is 15 amino acids. The CDR3 DNA sequence: TGTGCCAGCAGGTTGGGCCTAGCGGGAGTCAACGAGCAGTACGTC. Protein sequence: CASRLGLAGVNEQYV.

The chain links TRBV6-6 to TRBJ1-1; D is unclear. Germline V gene sequence: CDR1 MNHNY, CDR2 SVGAGI (reference sequence). This CDR3 region has 15 residues. The germline V and J ends were trimmed by 0 bases and 0 bases, with 8 bases remaining between them. In nucleotides, the CDR3 is TGTGCCAGCAGTTACTCCCCGGGTTTGAACACTGAAGCTTTCTTT. This codes for CASSYSPGLNTEAFF.

This chain links TRBV21-1 with TRBJ2-7; TRBD1 is the table's D call, not checked against the DNA. TRBV21-1 is termed a pseudogene. The CDR3 is made up of 17 amino acids. CDR3: CASSKGDPGAFSYEQYV. CDR3 nucleotide sequence: TGTGCCAGCAGCAAAGGAGACCCAGGGGCTTTCTCCTACGAGCAGTACGTC.

This clone has only a few counts. The CDR3 region is CASSFTTGGAFGYTF. As DNA, the CDR3 is TGTGCCAGCAGCTTTACGACAGGGGGCGCATTTGGCTACACCTTC. The gene calls are TRBV5-6 and TRBJ1-2; 10 bases agree with TRBD1. The germline CDR1 and CDR2 sequences are SGHDT and YYEEEE. The CDR3 totals 15 residues. V trimming: 2 bases; J trimming: 7 bases; junction bases outside the gene matches: 8.

The genes are TRBV11-2 and TRBJ1-2; 7 nucleotides line up with TRBD1. With V trimmed by 6 bases and J by 4 bases, 14 bases remained unmatched. CDR3 length equals 16 residues. Germline values: CDR1 SGHAT, CDR2 FQNNGV. The CDR3 region is CASSLILRGEPYGYTF. DNA of the CDR3: TGTGCCAGCAGTTTAATCCTCAGGGGGGAGCCCTATGGCTACACCTTC.

The rearrangement links TRBV7-2 to TRBJ1-1; D remains unclear. CDR3 length: 13 residues. Trimming shortened V by 3 bases and J by 3 bases, and 8 bases separated the two germline ends. CDR1 is SGHTA and CDR2 is FQGNSA in the germline V gene. The CDR3 sequence is CASSLREDTEAFF. Written as DNA, the CDR3 is TGTGCCAGCAGCTTGAGGGAGGACACTGAAGCTTTCTTT.

The chain combines TRBV5-6 with TRBJ1-6, with 7 nucleotides matching TRBD1. Germline V gene lookup returns CDR1 SGHDT and CDR2 YYEEEE. There are 18 residues in the CDR3. The ends lost 0 bases at V and 3 bases at J; junction bases unmatched: 9. The CDR3 DNA reads TGTGCCAGCAGCTTGGATTTCCAACGGGACAGCTATAATTCACCCCTCCACTTT. Amino acid sequence: CASSLDFQRDSYNSPLHF.

A single count supports this clone. This chain connects TRBV7-3 to TRBJ2-5; 8 positions match TRBD2. V lost 5 bases, J lost 2 bases, and 10 bases stayed unmatched. The CDR3 has 16 amino acids. CDR1 and CDR2 from the germline V gene are SGHTA and FQGTGA. The CDR3 DNA follows: TGTGCCAGCAGCCAAGTAGGGACTAGAAATCAAGAGACCCAGTACTTC. Translation: CASSQVGTRNQETQYF. Drawing the rest from reference TRBV7-3 and TRBJ2-5, the complete variable domain is GAGVSQTPSNKVTEKGKYVELRCDPISGHTALYWYRQSLGQGPEFLIYFQGTGAADDSGLPNDRFFAVRPEGSVSTLKIQRTERGDSAVYLCASSQVGTRNQETQYFGPGTRLLVL.

This rearrangement joins TRBV19 to TRBJ1-1, with D perhaps TRBD1 (6 bases). The germline V and J ends were trimmed by 7 bases and 6 bases, with 15 bases remaining between them. The CDR3 totals 13 residues. Germline CDR1 LNHDA, CDR2 SQIVND (reference sequence). The CDR3: CASIKQGAAEAFF. In nucleotides, the CDR3 is TGTGCCAGTATTAAACAGGGAGCTGCTGAAGCTTTCTTT.

V is TRBV16 and J is TRBJ1-1; weak D call: TRBD1 (5 bases). Germline assignment: CDR1 KGHSY and CDR2 FQNENV. The CDR3 consists of 15 residues. Deletions cut 6 bases from V and 6 bases from J, with 20 bases between. CDR3 nucleotides: TGTGCCAGCAGTCGGAAGGGGCGAGATAGACCTGAAGCTTTCTTT. Protein sequence: CASSRKGRDRPEAFF.

The V call is TRBV3-1 (or the pseudogene TRBV3-2), the J call TRBJ1-1; D unclear. This CDR3 is built from 13 residues. Per germline, CDR1 LGHDT and CDR2 YNNKEL (reference sequence). V was trimmed by 4 bases and J by 4 bases, leaving 10 bases between them. The CDR3 spells CASSLSGFTEAFF. Here the CDR3 DNA reads TGTGCCAGCAGCCTATCGGGGTTCACTGAAGCTTTCTTT.

The chain links TRBV29-1 to TRBJ2-6; D might be TRBD1 (6 bases). Trimming removed 4 bases from V and 3 bases from J, with 19 bases in between. The V gene's germline CDR1 is SQVTM and CDR2 ANQGSEA. The CDR3 extends over 17 amino acids. The CDR3 loop is CSVVWDKGRIGANVLTF. CDR3 DNA: TGCAGCGTTGTTTGGGACAAAGGAAGAATTGGGGCCAACGTCCTGACTTTC.

The chain combines TRBV15 with TRBJ1-4; TRBD1 matches 10 bases. The length of the CDR3 is 16 residues. The germline gives CDR1 LNHNV, CDR2 YYDKDF (reference sequence). The junction had 7 bases not matched to a gene; V was cut back by 1 base and J by 8 bases. The CDR3 loop is CATSRGRGQGREKLFF. The CDR3 bases are TGTGCCACCAGCAGAGGAAGGGGACAGGGGCGGGAAAAACTGTTTTTT.

V usage is TRBV4-3 and J usage is TRBJ2-5; a possible D gene is TRBD1 (6 bases). V lost 4 bases to trimming and J lost 5 bases, with 17 bases between them. The CDR3 is 15 amino acids. In germline, CDR1 is LGHNA, CDR2 YSLEER. CDR3 loop: CASSRYREIGETQYF. CDR3 in DNA: TGCGCCAGCAGCCGTTACAGGGAGATCGGGGAGACCCAGTACTTC.

The chain uses TRBV10-3 and TRBJ1-2; TRBD1 might be the D (5 bases). V lost 4 bases and J lost 7, with 13 bases in between. CDR1 ENHRY and CDR2 SYGVKD come from the germline V gene. The CDR3 has 13 amino acids. The CDR3 here is CAISVSRAGGYTF. As DNA, the CDR3 is TGTGCCATCAGTGTCTCCAGGGCTGGTGGCTACACCTTC.

The chain is built from TRBV7-9 and TRBJ2-1; D is perhaps TRBD1 (5 bases). The CDR3 covers 16 residues. Germline V gives CDR1 SEHNR, CDR2 FQNEAQ (reference sequence). V lost 4 bases to trimming and J lost 3 bases, with 16 bases between them. CDR3 DNA sequence: TGTGCCAGCAGCTCTCCGGAACAGGCTATCTACAATGAGCAGTTCTTC. It translates to CASSSPEQAIYNEQFF.

The CDR3 DNA sequence: TGTGCCAGTAGTATCGCTGGTTGGCCTGAAGCTTTCTTT. Encoded protein: CASSIAGWPEAFF. V and J are TRBV19 and TRBJ1-1; D is ambiguous. The length of the CDR3 is 13 residues. Germline V gives CDR1 LNHDA, CDR2 SQIVND (reference sequence). Trimming shortened V by 3 bases and J by 6 bases, and 11 bases separated the two germline ends.

This chain links TRBV2 with TRBJ2-2; 9 bases line up with TRBD2. The V segment lost 4 bases and the J segment 4 bases; nucleotides outside the gene matches: 4. The CDR3 has 15 residues. Per the germline V gene, CDR1 is SNHLY and CDR2 is FYNNEI. The CDR3 loop is CASSAQREATGELFF. CDR3 coding DNA: TGTGCCAGCAGTGCCCAGCGGGAGGCCACCGGGGAGCTGTTTTTT.

This chain uses TRBV3-1 (or the pseudogene TRBV3-2) with TRBJ2-7; D is uncertain. V dropped 0 bases and J dropped 1 base, with 13 bases sitting between them. CDR1 is LGHDT, CDR2 YNNKEL, per germline (reference sequence). The CDR3 runs 16 residues. CDR3 sequence reads: CASSQDLVHSSYEQYF. The DNA for the CDR3 is TGTGCCAGCAGCCAAGATCTCGTGCACTCGTCCTACGAGCAGTACTTC.

The chain carries TRBV6-2 or TRBV6-3 and TRBJ2-5; 9 positions agree with TRBD2. In germline, CDR1 is MNHEY, CDR2 SVGEGT. There are 17 residues in the CDR3. Trimming removed 2 bases from V and 7 bases from J; junction bases left unmatched: 14. The CDR3, as DNA: TGTGCCAGCAGTTACCGTTCCGGCGGGAGGGTGAAGGCGACCCAGTACTTC. Translation gives CASSYRSGGRVKATQYF.

The genes are TRBV24-1 and TRBJ2-1, with TRBD1 as a possible D gene (6 bases). Trimming removed 10 bases at V and 1 base at J, with 13 bases between. Germline loops: CDR1 KGHDR, CDR2 SFDVKD. CDR3 length equals 14 residues. The CDR3 DNA sequence: TGTGCCACGGCTCAAACAGGGTCCTACAATGAGCAGTTCTTC. Its translation: CATAQTGSYNEQFF.

The CDR3 loop reads CASSLGLREQFF. Written as DNA, the CDR3 is TGTGCCAGCAGCTTGGGACTTCGAGAGCAGTTCTTC. J is TRBJ2-1 and V is TRBV12-3 or TRBV12-4, with D maybe TRBD2 (6 bases). The CDR3 is made up of 12 amino acids. Trimming shortened V by 6 bases and J by 10 bases, and 13 bases separated the two germline ends.

The rearrangement uses TRBV4-3 and TRBJ1-1; D is perhaps TRBD1 (6 bases). CDR3 length: 13 amino acids. Germline V CDR1 and CDR2: LGHNA, YSLEER. V was shortened by 0 bases and J by 11 bases, with 13 bases between the two germline ends. Here the CDR3 reads CASSQDSGVGAFF. The DNA for the CDR3 is TGCGCCAGCAGCCAAGATTCAGGGGTAGGCGCTTTCTTT.

The chain joins TRBV6-2 or TRBV6-3 to TRBJ1-5; D is possibly TRBD1 (6 bases). The CDR3 consists of 16 residues. Germline values: CDR1 MNHEY, CDR2 SVGEGT. Deletions cut 2 bases from V and 2 bases from J, with 13 bases between. CDR3 amino acids: CASSYRGGAGNQPQHF. The DNA of the CDR3 is TGTGCCAGCAGTTACAGAGGGGGGGCAGGCAATCAGCCCCAGCATTTT.

J is TRBJ2-1 and V is TRBV19; 7 nucleotides align to TRBD1. The CDR3 totals 16 residues. Germline V gene lookup returns CDR1 LNHDA and CDR2 SQIVND (reference sequence). The V segment lost 5 bases and the J segment 6 bases; nucleotides outside the gene matches: 13. This chain's CDR3 is CASSSRQGRTFNEQFF. As DNA, the CDR3 is TGTGCCAGTAGTTCCCGACAGGGCAGGACTTTCAATGAGCAGTTCTTC.

The chain is built from TRBV19 and TRBJ1-1; 9 nucleotides line up with TRBD1. Germline values: CDR1 LNHDA, CDR2 SQIVND (reference sequence). Trimming took 5 bases from V and 0 from J; bases not matched to a gene: 16. This CDR3 is built from 19 residues. In nucleotides, the CDR3 is TGTGCCAGTAGTCCCGGCCTCCGGGACAGGGATGTCGTGAACACTGAAGCTTTCTTT. Residues: CASSPGLRDRDVVNTEAFF. Drawing the rest from reference TRBV19 and TRBJ1-1, the complete variable domain is DGGITQSPKYLFRKEGQNVTLSCEQNLNHDAMYWYRQDPGQGLRLIYYSQIVNDFQKGDIAEGYSVSREKKESFPLTVTSAQKNPTAFYLCASSPGLRDRDVVNTEAFFGQGTRLTVV.

The chain employs TRBV5-6 and TRBJ2-2; 11 bases match TRBD1. Germline-derived CDR1 and CDR2 are SGHDT and YYEEEE. The V segment lost 0 bases and the J segment 6 bases; nucleotides outside the gene matches: 10. The CDR3 consists of 18 residues. CDR3 amino acids: CASSLVVTGQGVSGELFF. In DNA, the CDR3 is TGTGCCAGCAGCTTGGTGGTTACGGGACAGGGGGTATCCGGGGAGCTGTTTTTT.